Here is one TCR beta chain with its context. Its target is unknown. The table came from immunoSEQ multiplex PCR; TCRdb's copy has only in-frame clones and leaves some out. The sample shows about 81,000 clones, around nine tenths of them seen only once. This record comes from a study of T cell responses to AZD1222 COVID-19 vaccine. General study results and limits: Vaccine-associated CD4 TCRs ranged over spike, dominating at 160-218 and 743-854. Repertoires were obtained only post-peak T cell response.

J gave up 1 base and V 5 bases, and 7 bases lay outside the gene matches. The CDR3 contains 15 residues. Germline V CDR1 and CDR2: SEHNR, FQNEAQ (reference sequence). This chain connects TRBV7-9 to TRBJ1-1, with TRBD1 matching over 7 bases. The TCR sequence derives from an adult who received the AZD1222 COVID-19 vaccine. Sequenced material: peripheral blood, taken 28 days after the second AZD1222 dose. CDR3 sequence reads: CASSPLGQENTEAFF. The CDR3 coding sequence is TGTGCCAGCAGCCCCCTAGGACAGGAGAACACTGAAGCTTTCTTT.